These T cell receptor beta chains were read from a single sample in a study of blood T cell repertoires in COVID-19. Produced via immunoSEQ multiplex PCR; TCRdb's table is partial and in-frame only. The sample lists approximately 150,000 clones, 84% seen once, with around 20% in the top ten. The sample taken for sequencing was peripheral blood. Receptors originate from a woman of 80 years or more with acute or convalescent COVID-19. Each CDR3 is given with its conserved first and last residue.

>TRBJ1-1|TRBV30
CAWNRDTNTEAFF
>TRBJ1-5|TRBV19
CASSICVPGETCNQPQHF
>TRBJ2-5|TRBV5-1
CASKGQTSYQETQYF
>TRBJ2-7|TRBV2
CASRGTGGNYEQYF
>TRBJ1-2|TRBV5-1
CASSLDPGLYGYTF
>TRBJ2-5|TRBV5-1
CASSLAGKGETQYF
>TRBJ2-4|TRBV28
CASSLIGWDRGLGAKNIQYF
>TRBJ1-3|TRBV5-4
CASSTSTGTGNTIYF
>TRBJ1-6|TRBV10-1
CASSGPGLWNSPLHF
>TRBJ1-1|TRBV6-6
CASTDRFAEAFF
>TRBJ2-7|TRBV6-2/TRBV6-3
CASSNRGLDGREQYF
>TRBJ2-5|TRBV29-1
CSVDRGSETQYF
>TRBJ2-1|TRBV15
CATSRDRGWTHEQFF
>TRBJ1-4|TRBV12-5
CASGNTGGWEKLFF
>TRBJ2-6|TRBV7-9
CASSLTIRGGANVLTF
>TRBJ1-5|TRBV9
CASSVSLTGQPQHF
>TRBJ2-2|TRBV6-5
CATRGQVTTGELFF
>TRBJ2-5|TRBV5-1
CASSSQTSGSLETQYF
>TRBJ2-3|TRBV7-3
CASSRGELAGDTQYF
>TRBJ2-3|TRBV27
CASRKGLAGDLGTQYF
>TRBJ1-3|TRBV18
CASSPGQGLGNTIYF
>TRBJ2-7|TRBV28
CASSTSGHSYEQYF
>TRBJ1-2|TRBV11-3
CASSLAEYGYTF
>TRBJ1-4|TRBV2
CASSRDSGREKLFF
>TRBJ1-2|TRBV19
CASSRTGPYGYTF
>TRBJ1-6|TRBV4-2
CASSRSDRGNSPLHF
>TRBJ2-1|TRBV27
CASSLGTSAYNEQFF
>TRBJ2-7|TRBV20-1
CSVGQNYEQYF
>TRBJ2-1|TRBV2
CASSDLRITNEQFF
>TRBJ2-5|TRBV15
CATSMGLWSGAQYF
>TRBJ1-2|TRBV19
CASGRATNYGYTF
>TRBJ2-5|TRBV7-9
CASSLNRETQYF
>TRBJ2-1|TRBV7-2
CASSLRIRGGDEQFF
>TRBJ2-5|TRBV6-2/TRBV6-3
CASSYSFAYQETQYF
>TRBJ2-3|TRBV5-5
CASSFRLVPDTQYF
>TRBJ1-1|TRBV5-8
CASSLAPPTGTEAFF
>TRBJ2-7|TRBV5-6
CASSPDTGVSYEQYF
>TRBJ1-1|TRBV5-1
CASSFRDTPEAFF
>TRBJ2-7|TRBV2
CASRMGQVSYEQYF
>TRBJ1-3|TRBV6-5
CASREVYSGNTIYF
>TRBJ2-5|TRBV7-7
CASSLGVLRETQYF
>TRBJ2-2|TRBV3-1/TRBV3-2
CASSPTSGGAPGELFF
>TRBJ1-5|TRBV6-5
CASRVDRISNQPQHF
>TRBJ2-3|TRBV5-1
CASSLLGIAADTQYF
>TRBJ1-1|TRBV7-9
CASSPRQGKTEAFF
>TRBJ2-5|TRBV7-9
CASSEHGVETQYF
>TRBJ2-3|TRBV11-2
CASSDLPELNTQYF
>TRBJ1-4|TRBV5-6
CASSFSTGSIATNEKLFF
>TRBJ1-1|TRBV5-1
CASSLGASYYEAFF
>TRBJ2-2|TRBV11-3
CASSLIGGETGELFF
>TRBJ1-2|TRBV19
CASSIGREGVYGYTF